What follows are 26 T cell receptor beta chains derived from one specimen sequenced in a study of beta chain features in type 1 diabetes. Every isolated RNA sample was fully reverse transcribed, so sequencing captured expressed TCRB transcripts. Assay used: immunoSEQ multiplex PCR; TCRdb lists only in-frame clones, some missing. The sample yields 25,000 or so clones, almost 70% seen once. The sequencing sample was made of Tregs from blood. The receptors were sampled from a woman aged 40 to 55 in good health.

The chain combines TRBV7-9 with TRBJ2-6; D might be TRBD2 (6 bases). The CDR3 sequence is 14 residues long. CDR1 and CDR2 from the germline V gene are SEHNR and FQNEAQ (reference sequence). The chain's CDR3 is CGGASLSGANVLTF. CDR3 bases: TGTGGCGGGGCCTCTCTCTCTGGGGCCAACGTCCTGACTTTC. The whole variable domain, remainder taken from reference TRBV7-9 and TRBJ2-6, is DTGVSQNPRHKITKRGQNVTFRCDPISEHNRLYWYRQTLGQGPEFLTYFQNEAQLEKSRLLSDRFSAERPKGSFSTLEIQRTEQGDSAMYLCGGASLSGANVLTFGAGSRLTVL.

The CDR3 sequence is CASSVSGGPISYNEQFF. The CDR3, as DNA: TGCGCCAGCAGTGTGAGCGGGGGCCCTATTTCCTACAATGAGCAGTTCTTC. The V gene is TRBV10-2, the J gene TRBJ2-1; 8 bases are a match to TRBD2. Looked up from germline, CDR1 is WSHSY and CDR2 is SAAADI. The CDR3 runs 17 residues. With 4 bases clipped from V and 1 base from J, the junction kept 9 bases outside the gene matches.

This clone was detected only a few times. This chain links TRBV7-2 with TRBJ2-7; possibly TRBD2 for D (6 bases). There are 15 residues in the CDR3. From germline, CDR1 is SGHTA and CDR2 FQGNSA. V lost 6 bases and J lost 0, with 15 bases in between. This CDR3 is CASSHGRGNSYEQYF. In DNA form, the CDR3 reads TGTGCCAGCAGTCACGGGCGGGGAAACTCCTACGAGCAGTACTTC.

The sample holds a few counts of this clone. The chain couples TRBV5-1 to TRBJ1-1; 9 nucleotides agree with TRBD1. Germline assignment: CDR1 SGHRS and CDR2 YFSETQ. This CDR3 comprises 17 residues. Germline trimming cut 0 bases from V and 1 base from J; bases unmatched to any gene: 7. The CDR3, as DNA: TGCGCCAGCAGCTTGGGCCCGGGACAGGGCCCGAACACTGAAGCTTTCTTT. Amino acid sequence: CASSLGPGQGPNTEAFF.

J is TRBJ2-5 and V is TRBV2; 8 positions agree with TRBD1. The germline V gene encodes CDR1 SNHLY and CDR2 FYNNEI. The CDR3 sequence is 15 residues long. V lost 4 bases to trimming and J lost 4 bases; unmatched junction nucleotides: 8. Here the CDR3 reads CASSGLGTGGETQYF. CDR3 nucleotides: TGTGCCAGCAGTGGGCTCGGGACAGGCGGAGAGACCCAGTACTTC.

The rearrangement joins TRBV7-2 to TRBJ2-5; no clear D. Near its end, the DNA agrees better with TRBJ2-7, so the J call may be wrong. The CDR3 runs to 13 residues. From germline, CDR1 is SGHTA and CDR2 FQGNSA. In DNA, the CDR3 is TGTGCCAGCAGCTTGGGCGTCTCCTACGAGCAGTACTTC. As protein: CASSLGVSYEQYF.

The rearrangement links TRBV29-1 to TRBJ2-2; 7 bases agree with TRBD2. V lost 4 bases and J lost 4; bases outside the gene matches: 12. The CDR3 is 16 residues long. Germline V gene sequence: CDR1 SQVTM, CDR2 ANQGSEA. CDR3 nucleotides: TGCAGCGTTGGGACCCTCGCGGGGGTATCCACCGGGGAGCTGTTTTTT. Encoded protein: CSVGTLAGVSTGELFF.

The chain employs TRBV7-2 and TRBJ1-1, with D uncertain. The V and J ends lost 5 bases and 0 bases respectively, with 10 bases between them. The CDR3 contains 14 residues. Germline CDR1 reads SGHTA; CDR2 reads FQGNSA. The CDR3 spells CASSAPPMNTEAFF. The CDR3 nucleotides are TGTGCCAGCAGCGCGCCTCCTATGAACACTGAAGCTTTCTTT.

The chain couples TRBV18 to TRBJ2-1, with D perhaps TRBD2 (6 bases). The V gene lost 3 bases and the J gene lost 2 bases, with 14 bases spanning the gap. Germline V gene sequence: CDR1 KGHSH, CDR2 LQKENI. This CDR3 comprises 16 residues. CDR3 protein: CASSPLRGLAYNEQFF. DNA of the CDR3: TGTGCCAGCTCACCCCTAAGGGGACTCGCCTACAATGAGCAGTTCTTC. The full variable domain, with the rest looked up from reference TRBV18 and TRBJ2-1, is NAGVMQNPRHLVRRRGQEARLRCSPMKGHSHVYWYRQLPEEGLKFMVYLQKENIIDESGMPKERFSAEFPKEGPSILRIQQVVRGDSAAYFCASSPLRGLAYNEQFFGPGTRLTVL.

V and J are TRBV28 and TRBJ1-5; D remains unclear. Germline loops: CDR1 MDHEN, CDR2 SYDVKM. Trimming stripped 5 bases from V and 8 bases from J, with 19 bases between. The CDR3 sequence is 15 residues long. CDR3 coding DNA: TGTGCCAGCAGTCCCGCCCTTGGAGCAATCAAGCCCCAGCATTTT. Protein: CASSPALGAIKPQHF. The whole variable domain, filled in from reference TRBV28 and TRBJ1-5, reads DVKVTQSSRYLVKRTGEKVFLECVQDMDHENMFWYRQDPGLGLRLIYFSYDVKMKEKGDIPEGYSVSREKKERFSLILESASTNQTSMYLCASSPALGAIKPQHFGDGTRLSIL.

The V and J genes are TRBV29-1 and TRBJ1-1, with 8 bases lining up with TRBD1. The CDR3 runs to 13 residues. V lost 7 bases and J lost 2; bases outside the gene matches: 6. Looked up from germline, CDR1 is SQVTM and CDR2 is ANQGSEA. The CDR3 sequence: CSATGEFNTEAFF. The CDR3 DNA follows: TGCAGCGCGACAGGGGAATTCAACACTGAAGCTTTCTTT.

CDR3 sequence (DNA): TGCGCCAGCAGCTTGGGGGTGCGGAGACCCGGGGCCAACGTCCTGACTTTC. It specifies CASSLGVRRPGANVLTF. J is TRBJ2-6 and V is TRBV5-1; unclear D gene. The CDR3 covers 17 residues. Germline V lookup: CDR1 SGHRS, CDR2 YFSETQ. Trimming cost V 0 bases and J 4 bases, with 14 bases left between them.

For the CDR3, the DNA is TGTGCCAGCAGCCTTAGCGGGGGGGTAGTACGGCATGAGCAGTTCTTC. Translation gives CASSLSGGVVRHEQFF. This sequence joins TRBV7-2 and TRBJ2-1, with TRBD2 identical over 11 bases. The CDR3 length is 16 residues. Germline values: CDR1 SGHTA, CDR2 FQGNSA. The junction had 11 bases not matched to a gene; V was cut back by 5 bases and J by 8 bases.

This chain connects TRBV6-1 to TRBJ1-2; a weak D match, TRBD1 (5 bases). V lost 6 bases, J lost 4 bases, and 18 bases lay in between. This CDR3 comprises 15 residues. The germline CDR1 and CDR2 sequences are MNHNS and SASEGT. CDR3 coding DNA: TGTGCCAGCAGGCGACCGGGGGTAGAAGTCTATGGCTACACCTTC. This gives the protein CASRRPGVEVYGYTF.

The chain has TRBV7-8 and TRBJ2-1; weak D call: TRBD1 (6 bases). Germline lookup yields CDR1 SGHVS and CDR2 FQNEAQ. The CDR3 contains 17 residues. V was shortened by 7 bases and J by 3 bases, with 22 bases between the two germline ends. CDR3 sequence (DNA): TGTGCCAGCACTTTCCCACAGGGCCAGGCCGGCTACAATGAGCAGTTCTTC. As protein: CASTFPQGQAGYNEQFF.

The chain employs TRBV18 and TRBJ2-1, with 9 bases identical to TRBD1. The CDR3 sequence is 16 residues long. The V gene end was trimmed by 6 bases and the J gene end by 0 bases; junction bases not matched to a gene: 6. Germline V CDR1 and CDR2: KGHSH, LQKENI. This CDR3 reads CASSGTGGSSYNEQFF. In DNA form, the CDR3 reads TGTGCCAGCTCGGGAACAGGGGGCTCCTCCTACAATGAGCAGTTCTTC.

This chain uses TRBV2 with TRBJ1-4; the D gene is possibly TRBD1 (5 bases). The V and J ends lost 2 bases and 4 bases respectively, with 11 bases between them. The CDR3 spans 15 residues. CDR1 is SNHLY, CDR2 FYNNEI, per germline. The CDR3 sequence: CASSESPQGNEKLFF. In DNA form, the CDR3 reads TGTGCCAGCAGTGAATCCCCGCAGGGTAATGAAAAACTGTTTTTT.

The chain joins TRBV2 to TRBJ2-6; D is possibly TRBD2 (5 bases). Trimming left V 10 bases short and J 0 bases short, with 13 bases between. Germline V gene data show CDR1 as SNHLY and CDR2 as FYNNEI. The CDR3 runs 15 residues. The CDR3 here is CATRGGTSGANVLTF. In DNA, the CDR3 is TGTGCCACCCGAGGAGGAACCTCTGGGGCCAACGTCCTGACTTTC. The variable domain in full, with the rest retrieved from reference TRBV2 and TRBJ2-6, is EPEVTQTPSHQVTQMGQEVILRCVPISNHLYFYWYRQILGQKVEFLVSFYNNEISEKSEIFDDQFSVERPDGSNFTLKIRSTKLEDSAMYFCATRGGTSGANVLTFGAGSRLTVL.

The chain is built from TRBV29-1 and TRBJ1-2; TRBD1 aligns across 9 bases. V lost 8 bases to trimming and J lost 2 bases; unmatched junction nucleotides: 6. The CDR3 spans 13 residues. Germline assignment: CDR1 SQVTM and CDR2 ANQGSEA. The DNA of the CDR3 is TGCAGCTCAGGGACAGGGTCGAACTATGGCTACACCTTC. Residues: CSSGTGSNYGYTF.

The table lists this clone with a few counts. J is TRBJ2-1 and V is TRBV7-2; 8 bases agree with TRBD2. Unmatched junction bases numbered 11, after V lost 8 bases and J lost 5 bases. Germline CDR1 and CDR2: SGHTA and FQGNSA. The CDR3 is 15 amino acids. The CDR3 loop is CASGQRGPTDNEQFF. The CDR3 nucleotides are TGTGCCAGCGGGCAGCGGGGGCCAACAGACAATGAGCAGTTCTTC.

The rearrangement joins TRBV6-1 to TRBJ2-7; D remains unclear. The CDR3 contains 13 residues. Germline assignment: CDR1 MNHNS and CDR2 SASEGT. Trimming shortened V by 2 bases and J by 0 bases, and 5 bases separated the two germline ends. CDR3 in amino acids: CASSEISSYEQYF. CDR3 DNA sequence: TGTGCCAGCAGTGAAATCTCCTCCTACGAGCAGTACTTC.

This chain connects TRBV29-1 to TRBJ1-2; D call uncertain. V was clipped by 1 base and J by 4 bases, with 7 bases between them. The CDR3 has 12 amino acids. Germline lookup yields CDR1 SQVTM and CDR2 ANQGSEA. CDR3: CSVEGGVYGYTF. CDR3 nucleotide sequence: TGCAGCGTTGAAGGGGGAGTCTATGGCTACACCTTC.

This clone was found a few times. The rearrangement links TRBV19 to TRBJ2-2; D gene ambiguous. The germline V gene encodes CDR1 LNHDA and CDR2 SQIVND (reference sequence). The V and J ends lost 10 bases and 5 bases respectively, with 5 bases between them. The CDR3 contains 10 residues. This CDR3 is CATETGELFF. The CDR3 DNA reads TGTGCCACGGAGACCGGGGAGCTGTTTTTT.

V gene TRBV6-5 combines with J gene TRBJ1-2, with a weak D call TRBD1 (6 bases). From germline, CDR1 is MNHEY and CDR2 SVGAGI. The CDR3 consists of 12 residues. Trimming pared 10 bases from V and 3 bases from J, leaving 12 bases between. CDR3 in DNA: TGTGCCACGATACAGGGTTACTATGGCTACACCTTC. It encodes CATIQGYYGYTF.

In this sample, this clone turned up a few times. One end of the junction does not line up with germline, which may come from a read error. In nucleotides, the CDR3 is TGTGCCAGCAGCTTAGCAGGACAGGGCGTTTCAGTCTTC. Protein: CASSLAGQGVSVF. This chain connects TRBV7-8 to TRBJ2-1; 8 nucleotides line up with TRBD1. In germline, CDR1 is SGHVS, CDR2 FQNEAQ. The CDR3 has 13 residues.

The chain is built from TRBV5-1 and TRBJ1-3; 8 bases line up with TRBD1. V was pared by 0 bases and J by 4 bases, with 3 bases of the junction left unmatched. The length of the CDR3 is 15 residues. Germline loops: CDR1 SGHRS, CDR2 YFSETQ. The CDR3 coding sequence is TGCGCCAGCAGCTTGGGGACAGGGAACGGAAACACCATATATTTT. Translated: CASSLGTGNGNTIYF.